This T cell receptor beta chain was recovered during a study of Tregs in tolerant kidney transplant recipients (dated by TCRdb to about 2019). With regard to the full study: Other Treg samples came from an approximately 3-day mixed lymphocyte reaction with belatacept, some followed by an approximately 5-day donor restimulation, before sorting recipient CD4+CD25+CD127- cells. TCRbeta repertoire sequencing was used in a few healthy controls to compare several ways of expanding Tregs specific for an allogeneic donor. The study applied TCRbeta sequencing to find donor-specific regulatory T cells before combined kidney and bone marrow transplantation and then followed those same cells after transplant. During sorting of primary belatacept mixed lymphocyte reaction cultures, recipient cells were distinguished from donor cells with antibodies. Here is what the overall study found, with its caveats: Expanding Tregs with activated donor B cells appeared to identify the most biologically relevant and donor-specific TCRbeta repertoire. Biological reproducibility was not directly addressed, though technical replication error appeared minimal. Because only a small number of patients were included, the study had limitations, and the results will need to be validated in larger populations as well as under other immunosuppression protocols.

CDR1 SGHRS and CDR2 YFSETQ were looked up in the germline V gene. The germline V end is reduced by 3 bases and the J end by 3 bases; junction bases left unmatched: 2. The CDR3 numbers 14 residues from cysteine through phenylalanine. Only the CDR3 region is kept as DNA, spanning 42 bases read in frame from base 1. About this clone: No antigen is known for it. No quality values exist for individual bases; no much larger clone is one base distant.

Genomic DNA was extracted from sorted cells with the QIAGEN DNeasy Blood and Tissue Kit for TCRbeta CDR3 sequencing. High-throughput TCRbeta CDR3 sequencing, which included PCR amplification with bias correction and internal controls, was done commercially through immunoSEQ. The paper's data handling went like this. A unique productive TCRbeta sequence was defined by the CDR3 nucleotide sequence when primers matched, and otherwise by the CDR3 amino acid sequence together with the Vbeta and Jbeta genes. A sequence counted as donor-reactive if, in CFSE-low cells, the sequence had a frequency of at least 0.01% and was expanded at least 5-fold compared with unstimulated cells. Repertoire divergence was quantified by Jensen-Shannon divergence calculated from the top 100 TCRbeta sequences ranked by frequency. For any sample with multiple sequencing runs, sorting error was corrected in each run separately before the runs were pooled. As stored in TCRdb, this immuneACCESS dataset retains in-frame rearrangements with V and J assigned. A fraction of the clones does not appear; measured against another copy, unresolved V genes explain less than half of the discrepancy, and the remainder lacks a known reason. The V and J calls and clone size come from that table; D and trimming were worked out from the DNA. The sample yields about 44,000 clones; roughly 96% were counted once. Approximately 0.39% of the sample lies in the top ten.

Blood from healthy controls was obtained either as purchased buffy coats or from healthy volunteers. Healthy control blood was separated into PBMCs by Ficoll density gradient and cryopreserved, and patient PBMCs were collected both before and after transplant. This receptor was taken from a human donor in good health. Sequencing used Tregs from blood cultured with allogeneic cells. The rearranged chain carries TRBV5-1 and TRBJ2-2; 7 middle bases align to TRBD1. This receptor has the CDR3 CASSSQGDTGELFF. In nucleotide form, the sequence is TGCGCCAGCAGCTCCCAGGGGGACACCGGGGAGCTGTTTTTT.